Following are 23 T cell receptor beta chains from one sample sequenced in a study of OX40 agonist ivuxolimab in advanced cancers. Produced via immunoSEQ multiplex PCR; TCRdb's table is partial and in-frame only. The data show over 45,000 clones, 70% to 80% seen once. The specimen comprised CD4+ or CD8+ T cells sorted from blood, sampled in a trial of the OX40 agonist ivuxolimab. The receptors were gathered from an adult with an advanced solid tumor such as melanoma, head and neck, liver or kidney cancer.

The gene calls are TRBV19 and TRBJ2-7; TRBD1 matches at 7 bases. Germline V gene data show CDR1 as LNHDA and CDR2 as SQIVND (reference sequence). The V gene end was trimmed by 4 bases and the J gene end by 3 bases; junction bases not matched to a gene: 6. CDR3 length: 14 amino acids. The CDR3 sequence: CASSRTGTDYEQYF. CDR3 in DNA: TGTGCCAGTAGTAGGACCGGGACAGACTACGAGCAGTACTTC. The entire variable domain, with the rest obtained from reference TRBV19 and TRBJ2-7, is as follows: DGGITQSPKYLFRKEGQNVTLSCEQNLNHDAMYWYRQDPGQGLRLIYYSQIVNDFQKGDIAEGYSVSREKKESFPLTVTSAQKNPTAFYLCASSRTGTDYEQYFGPGTRLTVT.

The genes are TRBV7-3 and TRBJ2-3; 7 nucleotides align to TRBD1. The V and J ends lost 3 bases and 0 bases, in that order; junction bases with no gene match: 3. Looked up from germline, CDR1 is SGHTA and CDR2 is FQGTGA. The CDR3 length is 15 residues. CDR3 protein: CASSFSGQSTDTQYF. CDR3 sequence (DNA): TGTGCCAGCAGCTTTTCGGGACAGAGCACAGATACGCAGTATTTT.

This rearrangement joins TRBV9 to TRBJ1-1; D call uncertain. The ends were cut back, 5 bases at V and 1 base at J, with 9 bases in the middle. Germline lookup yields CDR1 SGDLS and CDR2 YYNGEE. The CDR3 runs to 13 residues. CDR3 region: CASSISPNTEAFF. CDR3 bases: TGTGCCAGCAGTATTTCCCCGAACACTGAAGCTTTCTTT. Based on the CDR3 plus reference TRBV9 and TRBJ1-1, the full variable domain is DSGVTQTPKHLITATGQRVTLRCSPRSGDLSVYWYQQSLDQGLQFLIQYYNGEERAKGNILERFSAQQFPDLHSELNLSSLELGDSALYFCASSISPNTEAFFGQGTRLTVV.

This CDR3 reads CASSPPYGLAETGELFF. The CDR3 nucleotides are TGTGCCAGCAGCCCCCCGTACGGCCTAGCGGAAACCGGGGAGCTGTTTTTT. V usage is TRBV7-9 and J usage is TRBJ2-2, with TRBD2 matching over 7 bases. CDR1 and CDR2 from the germline V gene are SEHNR and FQNEAQ (reference sequence). The CDR3 contains 17 residues. V gave up 5 bases and J gave up 5 bases; unmatched junction bases: 14.

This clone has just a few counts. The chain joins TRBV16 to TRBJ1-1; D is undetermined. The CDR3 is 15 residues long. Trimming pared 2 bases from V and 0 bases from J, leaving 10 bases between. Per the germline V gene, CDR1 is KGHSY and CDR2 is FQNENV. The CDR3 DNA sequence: TGTGCCAGCAGCCAACCGGTCCCATTGAACACTGAAGCTTTCTTT. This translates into CASSQPVPLNTEAFF.

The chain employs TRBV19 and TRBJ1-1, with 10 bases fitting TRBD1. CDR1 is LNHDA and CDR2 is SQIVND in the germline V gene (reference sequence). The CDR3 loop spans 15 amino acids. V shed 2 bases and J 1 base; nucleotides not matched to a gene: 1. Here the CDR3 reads CASSIRDRGNTEAFF. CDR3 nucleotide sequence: TGTGCCAGTAGTATAAGGGACAGGGGGAACACTGAAGCTTTCTTT.

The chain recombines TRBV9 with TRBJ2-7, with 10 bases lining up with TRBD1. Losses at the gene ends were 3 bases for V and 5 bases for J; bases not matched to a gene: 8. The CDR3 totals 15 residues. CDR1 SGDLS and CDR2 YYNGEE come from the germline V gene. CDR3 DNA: TGTGCCAGCAGCGCAACGGGACAGGGGATGAACGAGCAGTACTTC. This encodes CASSATGQGMNEQYF.

CDR3 sequence reads: CASSLESVANVLTF. The CDR3 DNA follows: TGCGCCAGCAGCTTGGAGTCAGTAGCCAACGTCCTGACTTTC. The V and J genes are TRBV5-1 and TRBJ2-6; unclear D gene. The CDR3 loop spans 14 amino acids. Trimming pared 0 bases from V and 7 bases from J, leaving 8 bases between. Germline loops: CDR1 SGHRS, CDR2 YFSETQ.

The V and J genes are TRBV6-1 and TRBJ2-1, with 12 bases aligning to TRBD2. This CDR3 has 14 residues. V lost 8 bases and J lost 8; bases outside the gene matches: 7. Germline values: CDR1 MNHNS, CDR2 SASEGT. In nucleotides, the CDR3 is TGTGCCAGCTTCAGGACTAGCGGGAACTATGAGCAGTTCTTC. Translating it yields CASFRTSGNYEQFF.

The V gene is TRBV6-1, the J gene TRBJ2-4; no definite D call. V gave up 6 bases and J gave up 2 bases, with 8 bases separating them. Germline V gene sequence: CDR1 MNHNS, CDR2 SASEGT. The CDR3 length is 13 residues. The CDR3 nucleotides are TGTGCCAGCAGGTTGGTCTCCAAAAACATTCAGTACTTC. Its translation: CASRLVSKNIQYF.

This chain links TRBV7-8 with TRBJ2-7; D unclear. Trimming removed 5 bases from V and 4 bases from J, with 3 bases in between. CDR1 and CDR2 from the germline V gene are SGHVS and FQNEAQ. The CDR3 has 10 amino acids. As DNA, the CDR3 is TGTGCCAGCAGCGGGTACGAGCAGTACTTC. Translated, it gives CASSGYEQYF.

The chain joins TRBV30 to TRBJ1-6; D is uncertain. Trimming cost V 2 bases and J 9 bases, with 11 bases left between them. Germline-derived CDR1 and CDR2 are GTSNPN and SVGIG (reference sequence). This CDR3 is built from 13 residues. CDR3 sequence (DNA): TGTGCCTGGAGTAAAGGGCAGAGTTCACCCCTCCACTTT. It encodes CAWSKGQSSPLHF.

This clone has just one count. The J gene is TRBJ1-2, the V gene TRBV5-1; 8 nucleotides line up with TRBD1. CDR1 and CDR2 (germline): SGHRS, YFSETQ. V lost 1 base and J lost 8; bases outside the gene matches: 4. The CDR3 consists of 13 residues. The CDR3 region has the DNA TGCGCCAGCAGCTTGCAGGGGGCGCAGGGCTACACCTTC. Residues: CASSLQGAQGYTF.

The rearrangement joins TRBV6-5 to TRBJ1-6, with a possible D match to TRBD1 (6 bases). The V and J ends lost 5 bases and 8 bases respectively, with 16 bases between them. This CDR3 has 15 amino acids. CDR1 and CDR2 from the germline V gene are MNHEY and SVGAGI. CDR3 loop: CASSTSTGFDSPLHF. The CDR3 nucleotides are TGTGCCAGCAGTACGTCTACAGGGTTTGATTCACCCCTCCACTTT.

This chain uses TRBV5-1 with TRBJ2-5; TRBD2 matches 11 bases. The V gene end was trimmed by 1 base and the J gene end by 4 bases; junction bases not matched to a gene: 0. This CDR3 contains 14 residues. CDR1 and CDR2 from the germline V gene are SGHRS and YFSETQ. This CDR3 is CASSLTSGRETQYF. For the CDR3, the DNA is TGCGCCAGCAGCTTGACTAGCGGGAGAGAGACCCAGTACTTC. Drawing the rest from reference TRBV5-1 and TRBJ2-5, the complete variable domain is KAGVTQTPRYLIKTRGQQVTLSCSPISGHRSVSWYQQTPGQGLQFLFEYFSETQRNKGNFPGRFSGRQFSNSRSEMNVSTLELGDSALYLCASSLTSGRETQYFGPGTRLLVL.

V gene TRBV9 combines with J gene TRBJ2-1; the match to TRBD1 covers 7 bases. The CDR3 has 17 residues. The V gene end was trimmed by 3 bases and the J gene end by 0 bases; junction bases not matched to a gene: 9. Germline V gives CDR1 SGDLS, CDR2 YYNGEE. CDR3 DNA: TGTGCCAGCAGCGATTCTCTCAGGGGGAGCTCCTACAATGAGCAGTTCTTC. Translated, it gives CASSDSLRGSSYNEQFF. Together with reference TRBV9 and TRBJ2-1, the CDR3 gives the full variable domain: DSGVTQTPKHLITATGQRVTLRCSPRSGDLSVYWYQQSLDQGLQFLIQYYNGEERAKGNILERFSAQQFPDLHSELNLSSLELGDSALYFCASSDSLRGSSYNEQFFGPGTRLTVL.

This CDR3 reads CASSQTIAGGFNEQFF. The CDR3 coding sequence is TGTGCCAGCAGCCAAACCATAGCGGGGGGGTTTAATGAGCAGTTCTTC. V gene TRBV11-2 combines with J gene TRBJ2-1; TRBD2 aligns across 11 bases. V was pared by 5 bases and J by 7 bases, with 10 bases of the junction left unmatched. The CDR3 spans 16 residues. CDR1 and CDR2 (germline): SGHAT, FQNNGV.

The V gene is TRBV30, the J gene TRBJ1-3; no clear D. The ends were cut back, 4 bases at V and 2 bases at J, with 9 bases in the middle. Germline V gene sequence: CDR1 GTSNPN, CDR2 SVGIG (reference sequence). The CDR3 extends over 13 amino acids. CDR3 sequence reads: CAWKVRTGNTIYF. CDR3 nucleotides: TGTGCCTGGAAGGTTAGGACTGGAAACACCATATATTTT.

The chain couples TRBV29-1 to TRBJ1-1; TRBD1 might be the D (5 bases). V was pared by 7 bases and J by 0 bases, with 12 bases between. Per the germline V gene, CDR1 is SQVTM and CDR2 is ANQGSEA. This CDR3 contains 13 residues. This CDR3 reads CSGGTYMNTEAFF. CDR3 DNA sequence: TGCAGCGGAGGGACGTATATGAACACTGAAGCTTTCTTT.

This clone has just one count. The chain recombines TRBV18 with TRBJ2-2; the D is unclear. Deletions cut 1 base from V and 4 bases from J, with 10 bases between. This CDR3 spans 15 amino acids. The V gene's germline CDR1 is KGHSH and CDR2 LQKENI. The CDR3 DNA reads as TGTGCCAGCTCACCACGGGTAGTGAGCACCGGGGAGCTGTTTTTT. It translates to CASSPRVVSTGELFF.

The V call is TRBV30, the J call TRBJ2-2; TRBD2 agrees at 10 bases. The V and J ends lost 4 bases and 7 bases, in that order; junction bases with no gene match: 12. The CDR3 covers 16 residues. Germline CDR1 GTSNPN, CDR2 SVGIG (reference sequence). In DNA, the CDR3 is TGTGCCTGGATGTTCGGTGTAGCGGGAGGAATCGGGGAGCTGTTTTTT. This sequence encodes CAWMFGVAGGIGELFF.

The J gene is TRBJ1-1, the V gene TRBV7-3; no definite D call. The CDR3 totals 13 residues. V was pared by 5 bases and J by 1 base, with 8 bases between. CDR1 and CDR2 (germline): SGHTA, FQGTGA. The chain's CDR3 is CASSPEANTEAFF. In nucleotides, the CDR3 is TGTGCCAGCAGCCCAGAAGCGAACACTGAAGCTTTCTTT.

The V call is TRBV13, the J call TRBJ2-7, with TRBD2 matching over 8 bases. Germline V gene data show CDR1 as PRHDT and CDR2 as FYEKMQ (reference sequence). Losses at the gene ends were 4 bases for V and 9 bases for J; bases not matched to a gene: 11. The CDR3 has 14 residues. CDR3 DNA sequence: TGTGCCAGCAGCTCGACTAGCGAAAAGAGGGGGCAGTACTTC. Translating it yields CASSSTSEKRGQYF.